This T cell receptor (beta chain) was sequenced during a study of blood T cell repertoires in COVID-19. About the study: Nucleic acid was either cDNA or gDNA, and it came from T cells, B-cell-depleted T cells, or PBMCs.

V lost 3 bases, J lost 0 bases, and 4 bases stayed unmatched. CDR3 length: 16 amino acids. Germline V gene lookup returns CDR1 ENHRY and CDR2 SYGVKD. Method: immunoSEQ multiplex PCR; TCRdb's copy keeps in-frame clones and lacks some. The data show roughly 200,000 clones, 78% seen once. This chain connects TRBV10-3 to TRBJ1-3; 8 bases map to TRBD1. Sequencing was performed on peripheral blood. The sequence was obtained from an elderly woman with active or convalescent COVID-19. CDR3 sequence: CAISDRGQASGNTIYF. The CDR3 bases are TGTGCCATCAGTGATCGGGGACAGGCCTCTGGAAACACCATATATTTT.